The 8 T cell receptor beta chains below all came from one sample that was sequenced in a study of preoperative IRX-2 immunotherapy in early breast cancer. As for treatment: preoperative locoregional IRX-2 cytokine immunotherapy. Using immunoSEQ multiplex PCR, the repertoire was profiled, and TCRdb retains in-frame clones only, with some absent. This table holds some 30,000 clones, under 85% found once. The input for sequencing was lymph node tissue, taken from a patient treated with IRX-2 immunotherapy. The origin of the receptors is a human donor with breast cancer.

The V call is TRBV4-1, the J call TRBJ1-1; D not resolved. This CDR3 has 13 residues. Trimming pared 1 base from V and 5 bases from J, leaving 8 bases between. CDR1 and CDR2 (germline): MGHRA, YSYEKL. The CDR3 loop reads CASSQGMGTEAFF. The CDR3 DNA reads as TGCGCCAGCAGCCAAGGAATGGGGACTGAAGCTTTCTTT.

This chain links TRBV28 with TRBJ2-3, with TRBD1 identical over 8 bases. The germline V gene has CDR1 MDHEN and CDR2 SYDVKM. There are 15 residues in the CDR3. V trimming: 7 bases; J trimming: 1 base; junction bases outside the gene matches: 7. DNA of the CDR3: TGTGCCAGCATAGCAGGGGGCCTCGGCACAGATACGCAGTATTTT. Protein sequence: CASIAGGLGTDTQYF.

The chain recombines TRBV6-8 with TRBJ1-6; D gene ambiguous. CDR1 and CDR2 from the germline V gene are MNHGY and SAAAGT. The CDR3 is 13 residues long. The germline V and J ends were trimmed by 0 bases and 9 bases, with 6 bases remaining between them. CDR3 protein: CASSYSRGSPLHF. Here the CDR3 DNA reads TGTGCCAGCAGTTACTCCCGGGGTTCACCCCTCCACTTT.

The chain has TRBV30 and TRBJ2-3; TRBD1 might be the D (6 bases). Trimming removed 1 base from V and 1 base from J, with 12 bases in between. Germline V gene data show CDR1 as GTSNPN and CDR2 as SVGIG (reference sequence). The CDR3 sequence is 15 residues long. CDR3 nucleotide sequence: TGTGCCTGGAGTGCGGCAGGGGCCCGCACAGATACGCAGTATTTT. Its protein is CAWSAAGARTDTQYF.

This rearrangement joins TRBV19 to TRBJ2-1, with TRBD1 as a possible D gene (5 bases). Germline CDR1 is LNHDA and CDR2 is SQIVND (reference sequence). This CDR3 spans 15 amino acids. The V and J ends lost 3 bases and 1 base respectively, with 10 bases between them. This CDR3 reads CASSIQAGSYNEQFF. The CDR3 nucleotides are TGTGCCAGTAGTATCCAGGCAGGGTCCTACAATGAGCAGTTCTTC.

The chain recombines TRBV19 with TRBJ1-1, with no clear D. The CDR3 runs to 16 residues. Germline V gives CDR1 LNHDA, CDR2 SQIVND (reference sequence). The V end was cut by 5 bases, the J end by 3 bases, with 19 bases between. CDR3 region: CASSSYGRNWDTEAFF. CDR3 sequence (DNA): TGTGCCAGTAGTTCATACGGGAGGAATTGGGACACTGAAGCTTTCTTT.

The chain is built from TRBV11-3 and TRBJ2-5; 10 nucleotides match TRBD2. V shed 1 base, J shed 7 bases, and the junction held 6 bases outside the gene matches. Germline loops: CDR1 SGHNT, CDR2 YENEEA. The CDR3 covers 15 residues. Here the CDR3 DNA reads TGTGCCAGCAGCTTAGGTGCAGCGGGAGGGGTGACCCAGTACTTC. It specifies CASSLGAAGGVTQYF.

J is TRBJ2-3 and V is TRBV6-8; possible D gene TRBD2, 6 bases. The length of the CDR3 is 13 residues. With 11 bases removed from V and 4 bases from J, the gap between germline ends came to 16 bases. Germline CDR1 and CDR2: MNHGY and SAAAGT. CDR3 in amino acids: CAGSTREADTQYF. Here the CDR3 DNA reads TGTGCCGGATCTACGCGGGAAGCAGATACGCAGTATTTT.